The 16 T cell receptor beta chains listed next were all sequenced from one sample in a study of blood T cells in healthy people across ages. Combining a sample-barcoded 5' primer with a J-beta primer mix, a second PCR ran for about 7 to 11 cycles. Using its own MiXCR run on the 5' RACE reads, TCRdb lists one record per CDR3 protein. This sample has about 400,000 distinct CDR3 sequences; 45% to 65% occur once, and the top ten carry about 54%. Sequencing was done on a sample of blood. Source of these receptors: a man between 60 and 75 years old in good health.

Of note for this clonotype: A much larger clone is a single base away; this may be a read error. The gene calls are TRBV5-1 and TRBJ2-1, with 12 nucleotides matching TRBD2. The J call may not be correct, given that the DNA end is closer to TRBJ2-7. The CDR3 runs to 17 residues. Germline lookup yields CDR1 SGHRS and CDR2 YFSETQ. The CDR3 reads CASSLALAGGRNNEQYF. The CDR3, as DNA: TGCGCCAGCAGCTTGGCCCTAGCGGGGGGGCGGAACAATGAGCAGTACTTC.

The chain's CDR3 is CASSWAPETGKDANVLTF. The CDR3 region has the DNA TGTGCCAGCAGTTGGGCTCCCGAGACAGGGAAAGATGCCAACGTCCTGACTTTC. The chain joins TRBV6-5 to TRBJ2-6; 7 bases are shared with TRBD1. The CDR3 covers 18 residues. Germline CDR1 MNHEY, CDR2 SVGAGI. V was pared by 4 bases and J by 7 bases, with 16 bases of the junction left unmatched.

This clonotype appeared a few times. V usage is TRBV4-3 and J usage is TRBJ2-7; 8 nucleotides agree with TRBD2. CDR3 length equals 17 residues. After removal of 2 bases from V and 0 bases from J, the junction contained 9 bases not matched to a gene. The germline V gene encodes CDR1 LGHNA and CDR2 YSLEER. The CDR3 DNA follows: TGCGCCAGCAGCCAAAGTTGGACAGCGGGAGACTCCTACGAGCAGTACTTC. Translating gives CASSQSWTAGDSYEQYF.

V usage is TRBV11-2 and J usage is TRBJ2-1, with 9 bases matching TRBD1. The trim removed 6 bases at V and 7 bases at J, leaving 13 bases unmatched. Germline CDR1 reads SGHAT; CDR2 reads FQNNGV. This CDR3 has 16 amino acids. CDR3 sequence (DNA): TGTGCCAGCAGTAAACCAAACCGGGACAGGGTAAATGAGCAGTTCTTC. Translated, it gives CASSKPNRDRVNEQFF.

For the CDR3, the DNA is TGTGCCAGCAGTTACTCGAGTCCGGGACTAGCGGGGAGACATGAGCAGTTCTTC. This encodes CASSYSSPGLAGRHEQFF. This chain uses TRBV6-5 with TRBJ2-1, with 13 bases matching TRBD2. CDR3 size: 18 residues. V shed 0 bases and J 8 bases; nucleotides not matched to a gene: 10. The germline V gene has CDR1 MNHEY and CDR2 SVGAGI.

Turning to this clonotype: The junction does not match germline at one end; this may be a read error. The rearrangement joins TRBV5-4 to TRBJ2-1; TRBD2 matches at 7 bases. Per the germline V gene, CDR1 is SGHNT and CDR2 is YYREEE (reference sequence). The CDR3 extends over 14 amino acids. CDR3 in amino acids: CASSLGGGYNVQFF. In DNA, the CDR3 is TGTGCCAGCAGCTTGGGGGGGGGTTACAATGTGCAGTTCTTC.

The V gene is TRBV7-2, the J gene TRBJ1-5; D unclear. The CDR3 totals 15 residues. Germline CDR1 and CDR2: SGHTA and FQGNSA. V lost 4 bases and J lost 7, with 17 bases in between. The CDR3 sequence is CASSSGPRQGQPQHF. The CDR3 DNA is TGTGCCAGCAGCTCAGGACCACGGCAAGGGCAGCCCCAGCATTTT.

This clonotype was seen a handful of times. The chain carries TRBV20-1 and TRBJ2-7, with TRBD2 matching 8 bases. There are 13 residues in the CDR3. With V trimmed by 4 bases and J by 3 bases, 5 bases remained unmatched. The V gene's germline CDR1 is DFQATT and CDR2 SNEGSKA (reference sequence). The CDR3 reads CSAISGTHYEQYF. CDR3 nucleotide sequence: TGCAGTGCTATTAGCGGGACTCACTACGAGCAGTACTTC.

This clonotype was detected only once. This chain links TRBV7-2 with TRBJ2-3; TRBD2 matches 8 bases. The germline V gene encodes CDR1 SGHTA and CDR2 FQGNSA. The CDR3 runs 17 residues. The V segment lost 1 base and the J segment 5 bases; nucleotides outside the gene matches: 11. The CDR3 DNA is TGTGCCAGCAGCTTAGGGGGTAGCGGGGCGGTTGAAGATACGCAGTATTTT. Translated: CASSLGGSGAVEDTQYF.

This chain joins TRBV4-1 and TRBJ2-1; TRBD2 matches at 12 bases. Germline CDR1 is MGHRA and CDR2 is YSYEKL. With 0 bases clipped from V and 8 bases from J, the junction kept 5 bases outside the gene matches. This CDR3 is 16 amino acids long. The CDR3, as DNA: TGCGCCAGCAGCCAAGAGTGGGCTAGCGGGGGGGATGAGCAGTTCTTC. Its protein product is CASSQEWASGGDEQFF.

This clonotype was recorded only once. V gene TRBV20-1 combines with J gene TRBJ2-1; TRBD2 matches at 15 bases. Germline V gene lookup returns CDR1 DFQATT and CDR2 SNEGSKA (reference sequence). Trimming at V came to 5 bases and at J to 5 bases, leaving 13 bases not matched to a gene. The CDR3 totals 18 residues. The CDR3 is CSAPSSGTSGRPHNEQFF. The CDR3 nucleotides read TGCAGTGCTCCTTCGTCCGGGACTAGCGGGAGGCCCCACAATGAGCAGTTCTTC.

The chain combines TRBV11-2 with TRBJ2-1, with 9 positions matching TRBD1. The CDR3 is made up of 15 amino acids. Germline CDR1 is SGHAT and CDR2 is FQNNGV. The junction had 12 bases not matched to a gene; V was cut back by 5 bases and J by 10 bases. This CDR3 reads CASSIPGQGIYEQFF. For the CDR3, the DNA is TGTGCCAGCAGCATTCCGGGACAGGGTATTTACGAGCAGTTCTTC.

This clonotype was detected only a few times. The V and J genes are TRBV2 and TRBJ2-1; 8 bases are shared with TRBD2. Per germline, CDR1 SNHLY and CDR2 FYNNEI. Unmatched junction bases numbered 11, after V lost 4 bases and J lost 9 bases. This CDR3 spans 15 amino acids. This CDR3 is CASSGEGTRGGEQFF. CDR3 in DNA: TGTGCCAGCAGTGGGGAAGGGACTAGGGGCGGTGAGCAGTTCTTC.

This clonotype was observed many times. DNA for the CDR3: TGTGCCAGCAGCTCCCGGACTAGCGGGAGTAGGTACGAGCAGTACTTC. Protein: CASSSRTSGSRYEQYF. The rearrangement uses TRBV7-2 and TRBJ2-7, with TRBD2 identical over 13 bases. Trimming at V came to 4 bases and at J to 4 bases, leaving 7 bases not matched to a gene. From germline, CDR1 is SGHTA and CDR2 FQGNSA. CDR3 length equals 16 residues.

V usage is TRBV28 and J usage is TRBJ2-7, with D hard to call. Trimming pared 5 bases from V and 0 bases from J, leaving 8 bases between. This CDR3 has 13 amino acids. CDR1 MDHEN and CDR2 SYDVKM come from the germline V gene. CDR3 sequence: CASSALFSYEQYF. The CDR3 DNA follows: TGTGCCAGCAGTGCTCTTTTCTCCTACGAGCAGTACTTC.

The gene calls are TRBV5-5 and TRBJ2-1; 10 positions agree with TRBD2. CDR3 length: 18 residues. Per the germline V gene, CDR1 is SGHKS and CDR2 is YYEKEE (reference sequence). V was clipped by 4 bases and J by 5 bases; unmatched bases: 15. CDR3 nucleotide sequence: TGTGCCAGCAGCCCGCGGGGAGCGGGAGGGCCGTACGACAATGAGCAGTTCTTC. Translating it yields CASSPRGAGGPYDNEQFF.